This TCR beta chain was sequenced during a study of beta chain features in type 1 diabetes. Notes on the study in general: Among patients with Type 1 diabetes, TCRB CDR3s were moderately but significantly shorter in every one of the four CD4+ subsets.

This CDR3 comprises 18 residues. Trimming took 5 bases from V and 8 from J; bases not matched to a gene: 19. The germline V gene has CDR1 SGDLS and CDR2 YYNGEE. About this clone: As yet, its antigen is unknown.

All of the isolated RNA was reverse transcribed, so expressed TCRB transcripts were sequenced. Only in-frame clones appear in the TCRdb table, and some are missing; sequencing was by immunoSEQ multiplex PCR. The data show some 120,000 clones, around 16% seen once. The sequence came from a man younger than 30 with type 1 diabetes. The chain employs TRBV9 and TRBJ2-1; TRBD2 aligns across 10 bases. The sequencing input was central memory CD4+ T cells from blood. CDR3 in DNA: TGTGCCAGCAGAGCTTCCCAGGGAATAGCGGGAGGATCTGATGAGCAGTTCTTC. This sequence encodes CASRASQGIAGGSDEQFF.